This T cell receptor (beta chain) was obtained from a study of blood T cells in healthy people across ages. CDR3 length: 15 amino acids. Germline V gives CDR1 SGHTA, CDR2 FQGNSA. The sample holds a few counts of this clonotype. The second PCR ran 7 to 11 cycles with a sample-barcoded 5' primer and J-beta primers. TCRdb re-called the 5' RACE reads with MiXCR, one entry per CDR3 protein. The data show about 970,000 distinct CDR3 sequences, with roughly 51% seen just once and about 22% held by the top ten. The source of this sequence is a woman aged 55 to 70 in good health. The sample taken for sequencing was blood. The V call is TRBV7-2, the J call TRBJ2-4, with TRBD1 matching 9 bases. The DNA end favors TRBJ2-5, so the J call may be wrong. The CDR3 region has the DNA TGTGCCAGCAGCAGCGACAGGGGGAATCGAGAGACCCAGTACTTC. Residues: CASSSDRGNRETQYF.